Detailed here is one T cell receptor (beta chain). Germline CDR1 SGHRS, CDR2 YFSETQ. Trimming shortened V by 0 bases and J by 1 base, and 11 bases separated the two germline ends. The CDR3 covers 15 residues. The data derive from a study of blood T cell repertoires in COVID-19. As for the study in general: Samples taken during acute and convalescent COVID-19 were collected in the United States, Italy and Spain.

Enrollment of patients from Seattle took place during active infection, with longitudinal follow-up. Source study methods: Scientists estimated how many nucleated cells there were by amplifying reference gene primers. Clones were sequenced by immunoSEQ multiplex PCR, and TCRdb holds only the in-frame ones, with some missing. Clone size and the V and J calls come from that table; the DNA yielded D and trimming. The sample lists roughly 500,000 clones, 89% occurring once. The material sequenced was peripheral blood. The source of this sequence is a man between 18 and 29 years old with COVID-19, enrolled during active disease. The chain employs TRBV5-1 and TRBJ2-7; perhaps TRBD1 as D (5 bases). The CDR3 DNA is TGCGCCAGCAGCTTGGGTATTTCAGGGTCCTACGAGCAGTACTTC. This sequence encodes CASSLGISGSYEQYF. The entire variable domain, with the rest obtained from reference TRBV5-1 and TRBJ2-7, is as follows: KAGVTQTPRYLIKTRGQQVTLSCSPISGHRSVSWYQQTPGQGLQFLFEYFSETQRNKGNFPGRFSGRQFSNSRSEMNVSTLELGDSALYLCASSLGISGSYEQYFGPGTRLTVT.